This T cell receptor (beta chain) was documented in a study of blood T cell repertoires in COVID-19. In the study overall: Researchers got acute and convalescent COVID-19 samples from the United States, Italy and Spain. T cells, B-cell-depleted T cells, or PBMCs supplied cDNA or gDNA.

In the original workflow: Amplification of reference gene primers provided the estimated nucleated cell counts. Here immunoSEQ multiplex PCR was the method, and the copy in TCRdb shows in-frame clones only, minus some. The V and J calls and the clone size are those of that table, but D and trimming were determined from the DNA. The sample records hundreds of thousands of clones, about nine tenths being singletons. V was shortened by 6 bases and J by 3 bases, with 16 bases between the two germline ends. CDR3 length: 15 residues. The germline V gene has CDR1 SNHLY and CDR2 FYNNEI. The V and J genes are TRBV2 and TRBJ2-3; weak D call: TRBD1 (6 bases). This sequence originates from a woman in her seventies with COVID-19, enrolled during active disease. The sequenced sample consisted of peripheral blood. The CDR3 protein is CASSAQGLGTDTQYF. CDR3 DNA: TGTGCCAGCAGCGCACAGGGTCTGGGTACAGATACGCAGTATTTT.